The clone carrying this T cell receptor beta chain was counted a single time. Antigen specificity is unknown. Treatment specified: roughly 11-day PBMC culture with coronavirus spike peptide pools or control peptides (ViraFEST assay). Positive PCR results dated from March to December 2020, before the US Alpha, Beta and Delta variants. The data were obtained in a study of vaccination and CD4 T cells after COVID-19. On the study more broadly: Culture controls were given either a CEFX pool, an HIV-1 Nef pool, or no peptide.

The CDR3 is made up of 15 amino acids. CDR1 and CDR2 from the germline V gene are SEHNR and FQNEAQ (reference sequence). V trimming: 5 bases; J trimming: 4 bases; junction bases outside the gene matches: 9. Oncomine TCR Beta short-read sequencing was applied to DNA from cultured CD4+ T cells. TCRdb reanalysed the PCR reads using MiXCR and keeps one entry per CDR3 protein. Among about 17,000 distinct CDR3 sequences, roughly half were seen once, and the ten largest hold about a sixth. The sequenced sample consisted of CD4+ T cells from blood, cultured in vitro. The source is a human donor who had recovered from COVID-19. The V and J genes are TRBV7-9 and TRBJ2-5, with 8 bases that match TRBD2. The CDR3, as DNA: TGTGCCAGCAGCGTAGGACTAGCTCTTCCAGAGACCCAGTACTTC. Amino acid sequence: CASSVGLALPETQYF.